The clone carrying this T cell receptor (beta chain) came up a few times. The V gene end was trimmed by 5 bases and the J gene end by 6 bases; junction bases not matched to a gene: 9. There are 14 residues in the CDR3. Germline lookup yields CDR1 SEHNR and CDR2 FQNEAQ (reference sequence). This specimen belongs to a study of blood T cell repertoires in COVID-19. The protocol was immunoSEQ multiplex PCR, while the TCRdb copy is restricted to in-frame clones and leaves out a portion. There are 130,000 to 150,000 clones in the sample; about 79% occur only once, and around 8.4% lies in the top ten. The TCR sequence derives from a man aged 45-65 years who had recovered from COVID-19. The rearrangement uses TRBV7-9 and TRBJ1-1; TRBD1 matches at 7 bases. The source material was PBMCs or T cells enriched from blood (not recorded which). The CDR3 DNA reads TGTGCCAGCAGCACGCGCGACAGGGACCCTGAAGCTTTCTTT. It specifies CASSTRDRDPEAFF.